This T cell receptor beta chain was sequenced for a study of T cell responses to AZD1222 COVID-19 vaccine. Study results and limitations: CD4 TCRs covered the whole spike, strongest at regions 160-218 and 743-854. Scientists sampled the repertoires only once the peak T cell response had passed.

Profiled with immunoSEQ multiplex PCR; TCRdb holds only in-frame clones, not every one. The sample includes about 180,000 clones, around 90% seen only once; the top ten take approximately 0.49%. With regard to this clone: Its antigen is not identified.

V lost 8 bases and J lost 7, with 6 bases in between. CDR3 length: 10 amino acids. Germline V gives CDR1 SEHNR, CDR2 FQNEAQ (reference sequence). The receptor's source is an adult in good health. The chain employs TRBV7-9 and TRBJ2-1; the D is unclear. Material: peripheral blood, obtained on day 0 of AZD1222 vaccination. The DNA for the CDR3 is TGTGCCAGCTTTTCAAATGAGCAGTTCTTC. Protein product: CASFSNEQFF.